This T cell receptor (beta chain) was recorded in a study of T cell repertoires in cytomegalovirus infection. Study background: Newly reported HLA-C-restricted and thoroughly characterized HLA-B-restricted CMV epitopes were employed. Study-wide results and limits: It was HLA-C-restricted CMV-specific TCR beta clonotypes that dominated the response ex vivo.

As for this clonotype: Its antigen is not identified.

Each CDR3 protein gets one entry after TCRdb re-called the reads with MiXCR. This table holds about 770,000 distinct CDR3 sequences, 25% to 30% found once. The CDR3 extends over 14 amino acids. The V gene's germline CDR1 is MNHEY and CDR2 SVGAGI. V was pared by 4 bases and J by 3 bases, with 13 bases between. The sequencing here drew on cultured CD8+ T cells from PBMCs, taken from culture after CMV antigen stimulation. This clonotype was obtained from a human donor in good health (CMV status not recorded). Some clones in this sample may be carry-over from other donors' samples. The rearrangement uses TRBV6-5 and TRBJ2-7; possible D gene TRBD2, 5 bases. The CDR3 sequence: CASSSPGLGYEQYF. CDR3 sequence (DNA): TGTGCCAGCAGTTCCCCAGGACTTGGCTACGAGCAGTACTTC.